These 24 T cell receptor beta chains were all obtained from the same sample, sequenced in a study of shared clonotypes between healthy human individuals. Using immunoSEQ multiplex PCR, the repertoire was profiled, and TCRdb retains in-frame clones only, with some absent. The sample gives about 2.2 million clones, just over 90% of which show up once; around 1.7% is in the top ten. Cells designated naive CD8 were CD45RO-negative and were positively selected for CCR7, with terminally differentiated effector memory CD45RA+ cells excluded. Sequenced material: naive CD8+ T cells from PBMCs. The source of these receptors is a man between 18 and 35 years old in good health. Some clones in this sample may be carry-over from other donors' samples.

V usage is TRBV6-5 and J usage is TRBJ1-1; no definite D call. Germline assignment: CDR1 MNHEY and CDR2 SVGAGI. Trimming stripped 6 bases from V and 3 bases from J, with 14 bases between. This CDR3 has 14 residues. CDR3 loop: CASSLWGRDTEAFF. CDR3 sequence (DNA): TGTGCCAGCAGCCTCTGGGGTCGGGACACTGAAGCTTTCTTT.

Notes on this clone: The same CDR3 arises from other DNA sequences in this sample as well. J is TRBJ2-7 and V is TRBV6-1; D is ambiguous. There are 10 residues in the CDR3. Germline-derived CDR1 and CDR2 are MNHNS and SASEGT. Between the trimmed V and J ends, which lost 4 bases and 4 bases, there was a span of 2 bases. The CDR3 is CASSVYEQYF. The DNA of the CDR3 is TGTGCCAGCAGTGTGTACGAGCAGTACTTC.

J is TRBJ2-1 and V is TRBV9; TRBD2 aligns across 8 bases. The germline gives CDR1 SGDLS, CDR2 YYNGEE. This CDR3 comprises 21 residues. V was clipped by 0 bases and J by 0 bases; unmatched bases: 17. Written as DNA, the CDR3 is TGTGCCAGCAGCGTAGCTACGGGGGCTAGCGGGTCCCCTCCCTCCTACAATGAGCAGTTCTTC. This codes for CASSVATGASGSPPSYNEQFF.

The chain carries TRBV19 and TRBJ2-5, with D possibly matching TRBD2 (5 bases). Germline V gene sequence: CDR1 LNHDA, CDR2 SQIVND (reference sequence). The CDR3 is made up of 13 amino acids. Trimming pared 5 bases from V and 2 bases from J, leaving 9 bases between. DNA for the CDR3: TGTGCCAGTAGTCCCTCGGGGCAAGAGACCCAGTACTTC. This sequence encodes CASSPSGQETQYF.

This clone was found a few times. This chain connects TRBV20-1 to TRBJ1-2; the D is unclear. The germline gives CDR1 DFQATT, CDR2 SNEGSKA (reference sequence). The CDR3 is 10 amino acids. V lost 5 bases to trimming and J lost 11 bases, with 12 bases between them. The CDR3 nucleotides read TGCAGTGCTCCTCCAACCCCGTACACCTTC. Translated: CSAPPTPYTF.

V usage is TRBV4-2 and J usage is TRBJ2-1, with D possibly matching TRBD1 (5 bases). The CDR3 extends over 17 amino acids. V was clipped by 1 base and J by 6 bases, with 19 bases between them. CDR1 LGHNA and CDR2 YNFKEQ come from the germline V gene. The CDR3 DNA reads as TGTGCCAGCAGCCAAGGGGCCGAGGTCAGGGCCTTCAATGAGCAGTTCTTC. Amino acids: CASSQGAEVRAFNEQFF.

The chain combines TRBV10-3 with TRBJ2-3, with D possibly matching TRBD2 (6 bases). V gave up 0 bases and J gave up 0 bases, with 16 bases separating them. Germline CDR1 and CDR2: ENHRY and SYGVKD. The CDR3 contains 18 residues. The CDR3: CAISESVGSGPSTDTQYF. CDR3 DNA: TGTGCCATCAGTGAGTCTGTGGGTAGCGGTCCTAGCACAGATACGCAGTATTTT.

J is TRBJ1-3 and V is TRBV4-1; D is ambiguous. Germline V gene sequence: CDR1 MGHRA, CDR2 YSYEKL. Trimming cost V 1 base and J 3 bases, with 10 bases left between them. The CDR3 length is 15 residues. The chain's CDR3 is CASSQAPPLGNTIYF. CDR3 DNA: TGCGCCAGCAGCCAAGCCCCCCCGCTTGGAAACACCATATATTTT.

This clone was seen a single time. This chain joins TRBV4-1 and TRBJ1-5, with TRBD1 matching over 7 bases. The CDR3 contains 17 residues. V lost 1 base to trimming and J lost 1 base; unmatched junction nucleotides: 7. Germline CDR1 and CDR2: MGHRA and YSYEKL. The CDR3 DNA follows: TGCGCCAGCAGCCAAGGAATCGGGGGACAGAGCAATCAGCCCCAGCATTTT. It is translated as CASSQGIGGQSNQPQHF.

A single count supports this clone. V gene TRBV4-1 combines with J gene TRBJ1-2; TRBD1 aligns across 7 bases. The CDR3 runs to 14 residues. CDR1 MGHRA and CDR2 YSYEKL come from the germline V gene. Trimming cost V 4 bases and J 4 bases; bases outside gene matches: 6. The CDR3 region has the DNA TGCGCCAGCAGCCCCCGGGACAGTGTCTATGGCTACACCTTC. It specifies CASSPRDSVYGYTF.

The chain combines TRBV10-2 with TRBJ2-1, with 8 bases matching TRBD2. CDR3 length: 16 residues. Germline CDR1 is WSHSY and CDR2 is SAAADI. J lost 3 bases, V lost 0 bases, and 4 bases had no gene match. CDR3 region: CASSESWLAGYNEQFF. The CDR3 nucleotides are TGCGCCAGCAGTGAGTCGTGGCTAGCGGGCTACAATGAGCAGTTCTTC.

This chain uses TRBV6-5 with TRBJ2-2; possible D gene TRBD1, 6 bases. CDR1 MNHEY and CDR2 SVGAGI come from the germline V gene. This CDR3 comprises 14 residues. Trimming shortened V by 2 bases and J by 9 bases, and 13 bases separated the two germline ends. DNA for the CDR3: TGTGCCAGCAGTTACGGGGACACTCTCCGGGAGCTGTTTTTT. Its protein is CASSYGDTLRELFF.

The genes are TRBV28 and TRBJ1-2, with unresolved D. V lost 3 bases, J lost 3 bases, and 17 bases lay in between. Germline V gives CDR1 MDHEN, CDR2 SYDVKM. This CDR3 comprises 16 residues. The CDR3 loop is CASSFVAVRLDYGYTF. CDR3 DNA: TGTGCCAGCAGTTTCGTCGCAGTCCGGTTGGACTATGGCTACACCTTC.

The V and J genes are TRBV15 and TRBJ2-7; TRBD2 aligns across 9 bases. Germline V gene lookup returns CDR1 LNHNV and CDR2 YYDKDF (reference sequence). The CDR3 has 17 residues. Unmatched junction bases numbered 14, after V lost 5 bases and J lost 3 bases. The chain's CDR3 is CATSSPGSSGVYYEQYF. The CDR3 DNA reads TGTGCCACCAGCTCCCCAGGGTCTAGCGGGGTCTACTACGAGCAGTACTTC.

The chain uses TRBV7-8 and TRBJ2-7; 14 bases align to TRBD2. Germline V gene sequence: CDR1 SGHVS, CDR2 FQNEAQ. This CDR3 is built from 15 residues. After removal of 1 base from V and 12 bases from J, the junction contained 8 bases not matched to a gene. CDR3 in amino acids: CASSLDGTSGRVLYF. CDR3 sequence (DNA): TGTGCCAGCAGCTTAGATGGGACTAGCGGGAGAGTTTTGTACTTC.

This clone was observed once. CDR3 loop: CASGLSGANVLTF. DNA for the CDR3: TGTGCCAGCGGCCTCTCTGGGGCCAACGTCCTGACTTTC. This chain uses TRBV11-2 with TRBJ2-6; D not resolved. V was pared by 8 bases and J by 0 bases, with 5 bases between. CDR3 length: 13 residues. Germline assignment: CDR1 SGHAT and CDR2 FQNNGV.

V usage is TRBV6-1 and J usage is TRBJ2-7, with D maybe TRBD1 (5 bases). The CDR3 runs to 14 residues. Trimming left V 1 base short and J 3 bases short, with 10 bases between. CDR1 MNHNS and CDR2 SASEGT come from the germline V gene. CDR3 DNA: TGTGCCAGCAGTGAAGGACAGTTTTACTACGAGCAGTACTTC. Translation gives CASSEGQFYYEQYF.

The genes are TRBV27 and TRBJ2-7; D is possibly TRBD1 (6 bases). This CDR3 contains 14 residues. V was pared by 5 bases and J by 3 bases, with 14 bases between. Germline loops: CDR1 MNHEY, CDR2 SMNVEV (reference sequence). The CDR3 region has the DNA TGTGCCAGCAGTCCCGGGACACCAATCTACGAGCAGTACTTC. This encodes CASSPGTPIYEQYF.

The V gene is TRBV10-3, the J gene TRBJ2-5; TRBD2 aligns across 8 bases. The CDR3 spans 13 residues. V shed 5 bases and J 5 bases; nucleotides not matched to a gene: 4. CDR1 is ENHRY, CDR2 SYGVKD, per germline. This chain's CDR3 is CAISREGWETQYF. The CDR3 bases are TGTGCCATCAGTCGGGAGGGTTGGGAGACCCAGTACTTC.

Points on this clone: Other DNA sequences within the sample encode an identical CDR3. The chain recombines TRBV11-2 with TRBJ2-2, with unresolved D. The V gene lost 1 base and the J gene lost 6 bases, with 3 bases spanning the gap. The V gene's germline CDR1 is SGHAT and CDR2 FQNNGV. This CDR3 comprises 12 residues. CDR3 protein: CASSLGAGELFF. The DNA of the CDR3 is TGTGCCAGCAGCTTAGGCGCCGGGGAGCTGTTTTTT.

This clone was observed a single time. The chain joins TRBV27 to TRBJ2-7; 7 nucleotides match TRBD1. The germline V gene encodes CDR1 MNHEY and CDR2 SMNVEV (reference sequence). This CDR3 is 14 amino acids long. The V segment lost 5 bases and the J segment 3 bases; nucleotides outside the gene matches: 7. CDR3 sequence reads: CASSPLGTDYEQYF. In DNA form, the CDR3 reads TGTGCCAGCAGTCCCCTAGGGACAGACTACGAGCAGTACTTC.

The chain combines TRBV27 with TRBJ2-5, with 10 bases lining up with TRBD2. The junction had 6 bases not matched to a gene; V was cut back by 7 bases and J by 4 bases. The length of the CDR3 is 14 residues. The germline gives CDR1 MNHEY, CDR2 SMNVEV (reference sequence). CDR3 protein: CASTKREGRETQYF. CDR3 nucleotide sequence: TGTGCCAGCACGAAGCGGGAGGGCCGAGAGACCCAGTACTTC.

The chain couples TRBV13 to TRBJ2-7, with D perhaps TRBD1 (5 bases). The CDR3 loop spans 13 amino acids. Germline CDR1 is PRHDT and CDR2 is FYEKMQ (reference sequence). V lost 3 bases and J 2 bases, leaving 8 bases between the germline ends. The CDR3 here is CASSFREAYEQYF. CDR3 sequence (DNA): TGTGCCAGCAGCTTCAGGGAAGCCTACGAGCAGTACTTC. The entire variable domain, with the rest obtained from reference TRBV13 and TRBJ2-7, is as follows: AAGVIQSPRHLIKEKRETATLKCYPIPRHDTVYWYQQGPGQDPQFLISFYEKMQSDKGSIPDRFSAQQFSDYHSELNMSSLELGDSALYFCASSFREAYEQYFGPGTRLTVT.

This clone was counted a single time. The chain employs TRBV5-4 and TRBJ1-2, with D uncertain. V was trimmed by 5 bases and J by 8 bases, leaving 10 bases between them. Germline V lookup: CDR1 SGHNT, CDR2 YYREEE (reference sequence). This CDR3 region has 11 residues. The CDR3 protein is CASRATGGYTF. Written as DNA, the CDR3 is TGTGCCAGCAGGGCAACGGGGGGCTACACCTTC.